Below are 25 T cell receptor beta chains sequenced from a single sample in a study of shared clonotypes between healthy human individuals. The assay was immunoSEQ multiplex PCR, and TCRdb's table has in-frame clones only and misses some. Of under 550,000 clones detected, 90% to 97% appear once; the ten largest clones hold 0.06%. The sequencing input was naive CD4+ T cells sorted from blood. The subset: CD45RA+ positively selected. The receptors were gathered from a woman younger than 45 in good health.

This sequence joins TRBV28 and TRBJ2-3, with TRBD1 matching 7 bases. J was trimmed by 4 bases and V by 7 bases; bases with no gene match: 8. The CDR3 is 14 amino acids. The V gene's germline CDR1 is MDHEN and CDR2 SYDVKM. The CDR3 sequence: CASTDGGQADTQYF. DNA for the CDR3: TGTGCCAGCACCGATGGCGGACAGGCAGATACGCAGTATTTT.

This chain connects TRBV7-9 to TRBJ1-1; 8 nucleotides line up with TRBD1. The junction had 8 bases not matched to a gene; V was cut back by 4 bases and J by 4 bases. This CDR3 comprises 15 residues. The germline V gene encodes CDR1 SEHNR and CDR2 FQNEAQ (reference sequence). CDR3 nucleotide sequence: TGTGCCAGCAGCTACCCAGGGGGCTGGGGCACTGAAGCTTTCTTT. It is translated as CASSYPGGWGTEAFF. Supplemented by reference TRBV7-9 and TRBJ1-1, the full variable domain reads DTGVSQNPRHKITKRGQNVTFRCDPISEHNRLYWYRQTLGQGPEFLTYFQNEAQLEKSRLLSDRFSAERPKGSFSTLEIQRTEQGDSAMYLCASSYPGGWGTEAFFGQGTRLTVV.

The chain uses TRBV11-2 and TRBJ1-1, with D uncertain. The CDR3 spans 17 residues. Germline CDR1 SGHAT, CDR2 FQNNGV. Trimming shortened V by 1 base and J by 1 base, and 16 bases separated the two germline ends. The CDR3 nucleotides are TGTGCCAGCAGCTTAGCGGAGCAGGATTGGGGGAACACTGAAGCTTTCTTT. It translates to CASSLAEQDWGNTEAFF.

The CDR3 region has the DNA TGTGCCAGCAGTGTTTATAGCGCGAACACCGGGGAGCTGTTTTTT. As protein: CASSVYSANTGELFF. V is TRBV6-4 and J is TRBJ2-2; D is possibly TRBD2 (5 bases). Germline assignment: CDR1 MRHNA and CDR2 SNTAGT. Trimming shortened V by 4 bases and J by 0 bases, and 9 bases separated the two germline ends. CDR3 length equals 15 residues.

The chain employs TRBV18 and TRBJ1-5; TRBD1 matches at 7 bases. Germline-derived CDR1 and CDR2 are KGHSH and LQKENI. The CDR3 loop spans 18 amino acids. V was clipped by 2 bases and J by 2 bases; unmatched bases: 12. The CDR3 nucleotides are TGTGCCAGCTCACCATCGGCAGGGGGGCTGGGGGGCAATCAGCCCCAGCATTTT. It is translated as CASSPSAGGLGGNQPQHF.

The V call is TRBV30, the J call TRBJ2-3; D ambiguous. The CDR3 covers 15 residues. The germline V gene has CDR1 GTSNPN and CDR2 SVGIG (reference sequence). V was shortened by 3 bases and J by 1 base, with 14 bases between the two germline ends. The CDR3 DNA reads as TGTGCCTGGAGCAAGACCAGCGCCCGCACAGATACGCAGTATTTT. It is translated as CAWSKTSARTDTQYF.

This clone showed up just once. The chain is built from TRBV10-3 and TRBJ2-3; D call uncertain. With 4 bases removed from V and 2 bases from J, the gap between germline ends came to 10 bases. The CDR3 contains 14 residues. Germline CDR1 is ENHRY and CDR2 is SYGVKD. DNA of the CDR3: TGTGCCATCAGTGCTATTCCGGACACAGATACGCAGTATTTT. Translated, it gives CAISAIPDTDTQYF.

This chain uses TRBV28 with TRBJ2-3; D call uncertain. From germline, CDR1 is MDHEN and CDR2 SYDVKM. Trimming stripped 6 bases from V and 3 bases from J, with 16 bases between. This CDR3 spans 15 amino acids. CDR3: CASRSGYQRTDTQYF. CDR3 nucleotides: TGTGCCAGCAGATCCGGGTATCAACGAACAGATACGCAGTATTTT.

The chain couples TRBV9 to TRBJ2-1; 10 bases align to TRBD2. J lost 4 bases, V lost 0 bases, and 10 bases had no gene match. This CDR3 spans 18 amino acids. Looked up from germline, CDR1 is SGDLS and CDR2 is YYNGEE. The CDR3 DNA follows: TGTGCCAGCAGCGTAGCGAGCGGGAGGGCCGTGGGATACAATGAGCAGTTCTTC. It is translated as CASSVASGRAVGYNEQFF.

The chain links TRBV9 to TRBJ1-4; no clear D. Germline CDR1 reads SGDLS; CDR2 reads YYNGEE. Trimming pared 2 bases from V and 8 bases from J, leaving 13 bases between. The CDR3 totals 14 residues. The CDR3 loop is CASSVAGEGEKLFF. In DNA form, the CDR3 reads TGTGCCAGCAGCGTGGCCGGGGAGGGAGAAAAACTGTTTTTT.

This clone was observed once. The V gene is TRBV15, the J gene TRBJ2-2; 8 bases match TRBD2. CDR3 length equals 15 residues. The germline CDR1 and CDR2 sequences are LNHNV and YYDKDF (reference sequence). J lost 4 bases, V lost 1 base, and 2 bases had no gene match. The CDR3 reads CATSRVLAATGELFF. DNA of the CDR3: TGTGCCACCAGCAGAGTACTAGCGGCCACCGGGGAGCTGTTTTTT.

The CDR3 reads CASSVELAGATGELFF. The DNA of the CDR3 is TGTGCCAGCAGCGTAGAACTAGCGGGAGCCACCGGGGAGCTGTTTTTT. The chain has TRBV9 and TRBJ2-2; 11 nucleotides align to TRBD2. The CDR3 length is 16 residues. Per germline, CDR1 SGDLS and CDR2 YYNGEE. Germline trimming cut 0 bases from V and 4 bases from J; bases unmatched to any gene: 2.

V gene TRBV7-9 combines with J gene TRBJ2-5; no reliable D call. Germline V gene lookup returns CDR1 SEHNR and CDR2 FQNEAQ (reference sequence). Trimming removed 6 bases from V and 0 bases from J, with 20 bases in between. This CDR3 contains 17 residues. As DNA, the CDR3 is TGTGCCAGCAGTTCATTGGGGTTCAACCCCAACCAAGAGACCCAGTACTTC. Its translation: CASSSLGFNPNQETQYF.

V usage is TRBV6-1 and J usage is TRBJ2-5; 7 bases line up with TRBD2. With 6 bases clipped from V and 2 bases from J, the junction kept 9 bases outside the gene matches. The CDR3 has 15 residues. Germline V gene data show CDR1 as MNHNS and CDR2 as SASEGT. In DNA, the CDR3 is TGTGCCAGCAGCTTCCCGGGACTACCTCAAGAGACCCAGTACTTC. This gives the protein CASSFPGLPQETQYF.

V and J are TRBV19 and TRBJ2-3; D ambiguous. There are 16 residues in the CDR3. Germline V gene lookup returns CDR1 LNHDA and CDR2 SQIVND (reference sequence). Trimming pared 6 bases from V and 0 bases from J, leaving 16 bases between. In DNA form, the CDR3 reads TGTGCCAGTAGGCTTAGGGCTACAATTAGCACAGATACGCAGTATTTT. As protein: CASRLRATISTDTQYF.

CDR3 sequence reads: CASSKPGTPRETQYF. CDR3 sequence (DNA): TGTGCCAGCAGCAAACCGGGGACCCCCAGAGAGACCCAGTACTTC. This chain joins TRBV11-2 and TRBJ2-5; D tentatively fits TRBD1 or TRBD2 (5 bases each). The V gene's germline CDR1 is SGHAT and CDR2 FQNNGV. Trimming removed 5 bases from V and 4 bases from J, with 17 bases in between. This CDR3 contains 15 residues.

This clone showed up just a few times. This chain uses TRBV4-2 with TRBJ1-2; no firm D call. This CDR3 spans 14 amino acids. Trimming removed 0 bases at V and 8 bases at J, with 13 bases between. CDR1 and CDR2 from the germline V gene are LGHNA and YNFKEQ. The CDR3 reads CASSQEPGYSGYTF. CDR3 DNA: TGTGCCAGCAGCCAAGAGCCGGGATACAGCGGCTACACCTTC.

As to this clone: The same CDR3 is also encoded by other DNA sequences in this sample. This rearrangement joins TRBV28 to TRBJ1-1; D is ambiguous. The CDR3 has 12 amino acids. Trimming shortened V by 4 bases and J by 1 base, and 4 bases separated the two germline ends. Germline values: CDR1 MDHEN, CDR2 SYDVKM. The CDR3 DNA reads as TGTGCCAGCAGTTCCCCGAACACTGAAGCTTTCTTT. Translated: CASSSPNTEAFF.

The chain is built from TRBV6-1 and TRBJ2-3; D not resolved. This CDR3 region has 14 residues. With 8 bases removed from V and 1 base from J, the gap between germline ends came to 13 bases. Germline CDR1 reads MNHNS; CDR2 reads SASEGT. CDR3: CASRPPLGTDTQYF. CDR3 nucleotides: TGTGCCAGCCGACCCCCCCTTGGCACAGATACGCAGTATTTT.

The genes are TRBV11-2 and TRBJ2-5; a weak D match, TRBD2 (6 bases). Germline CDR1 reads SGHAT; CDR2 reads FQNNGV. The CDR3 has 14 amino acids. Trimming took off 0 bases at V and 5 bases at J, with 10 bases between the two ends. As DNA, the CDR3 is TGTGCCAGCAGCTTAGATCGGAGGGCGGAGACCCAGTACTTC. As protein: CASSLDRRAETQYF.

CDR3 bases: TGTGCCAGCAGCGGGACTAGCGGGATCGGCGACAATGAGCAGTTCTTC. Amino acids: CASSGTSGIGDNEQFF. The chain uses TRBV9 and TRBJ2-1, with 12 bases lining up with TRBD2. The CDR3 runs 16 residues. From germline, CDR1 is SGDLS and CDR2 YYNGEE. With 3 bases clipped from V and 5 bases from J, the junction kept 6 bases outside the gene matches.

The rearrangement joins TRBV5-1 to TRBJ1-4, with 10 bases matching TRBD1. V was clipped by 0 bases and J by 0 bases; unmatched bases: 2. CDR3 size: 17 residues. The germline V gene has CDR1 SGHRS and CDR2 YFSETQ. The CDR3 bases are TGCGCCAGCAGCTTGGGGGACAGGGGTACAACTAATGAAAAACTGTTTTTT. Translated, it gives CASSLGDRGTTNEKLFF.

The V and J genes are TRBV28 and TRBJ1-4, with unresolved D. Germline assignment: CDR1 MDHEN and CDR2 SYDVKM. V lost 7 bases to trimming and J lost 5 bases, with 17 bases between them. There are 15 residues in the CDR3. The CDR3 loop reads CASTAEDPANEKLFF. The CDR3 region has the DNA TGTGCCAGCACAGCGGAGGACCCCGCAAATGAAAAACTGTTTTTT. Looking up the rest from reference TRBV28 and TRBJ1-4 gives the full variable domain: DVKVTQSSRYLVKRTGEKVFLECVQDMDHENMFWYRQDPGLGLRLIYFSYDVKMKEKGDIPEGYSVSREKKERFSLILESASTNQTSMYLCASTAEDPANEKLFFGSGTQLSVL.

V and J are TRBV29-1 and TRBJ2-1, with TRBD2 identical over 10 bases. Germline lookup yields CDR1 SQVTM and CDR2 ANQGSEA. V lost 2 bases and J lost 7; bases outside the gene matches: 5. The CDR3 runs to 14 residues. The chain's CDR3 is CSVEPRLAGNEQFF. The CDR3 nucleotides read TGCAGCGTTGAACCCCGACTAGCGGGTAATGAGCAGTTCTTC.

Only one count was recorded for this clone. The chain employs TRBV5-1 and TRBJ1-2, with D tentatively TRBD1 (5 bases). Germline assignment: CDR1 SGHRS and CDR2 YFSETQ. The germline V and J ends were trimmed by 5 bases and 2 bases, with 7 bases remaining between them. The CDR3 runs 12 residues. The CDR3: CASRPGNYGYTF. The CDR3 coding sequence is TGCGCCAGCAGGCCAGGGAACTATGGCTACACCTTC.